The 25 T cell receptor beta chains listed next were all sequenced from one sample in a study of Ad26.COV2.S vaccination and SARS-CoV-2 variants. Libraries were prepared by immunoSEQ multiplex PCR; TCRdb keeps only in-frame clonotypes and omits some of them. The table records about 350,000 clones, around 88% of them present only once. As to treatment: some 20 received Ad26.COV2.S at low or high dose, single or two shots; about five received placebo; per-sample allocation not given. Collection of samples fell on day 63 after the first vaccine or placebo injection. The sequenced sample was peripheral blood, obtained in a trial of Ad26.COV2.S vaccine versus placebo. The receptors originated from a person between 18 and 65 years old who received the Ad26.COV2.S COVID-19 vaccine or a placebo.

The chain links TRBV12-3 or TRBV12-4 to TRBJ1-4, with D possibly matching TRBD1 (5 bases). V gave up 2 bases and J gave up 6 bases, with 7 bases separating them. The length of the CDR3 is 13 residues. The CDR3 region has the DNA TGTGCCAGCAGTTTAAGGGGCCATGAAAAACTGTTTTTT. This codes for CASSLRGHEKLFF.

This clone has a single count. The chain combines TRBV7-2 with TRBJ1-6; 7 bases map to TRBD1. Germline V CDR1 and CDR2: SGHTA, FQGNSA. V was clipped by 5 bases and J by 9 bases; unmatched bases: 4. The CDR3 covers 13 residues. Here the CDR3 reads CASSTDRASPLHF. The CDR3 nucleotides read TGTGCCAGCAGCACAGACAGGGCTTCACCCCTCCACTTT. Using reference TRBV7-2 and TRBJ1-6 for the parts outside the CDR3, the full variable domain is GAGVSQSPSNKVTEKGKDVELRCDPISGHTALYWYRQSLGQGLEFLIYFQGNSAPDKSGLPSDRFSAERTGGSVSTLTIQRTQQEDSAVYLCASSTDRASPLHFGNGTRLTVT.

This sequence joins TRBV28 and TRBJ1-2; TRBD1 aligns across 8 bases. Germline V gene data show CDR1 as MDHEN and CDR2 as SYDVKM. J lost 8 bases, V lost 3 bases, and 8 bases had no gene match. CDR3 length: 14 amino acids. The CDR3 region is CASSFVGQGSGYTF. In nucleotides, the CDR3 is TGTGCCAGCAGTTTTGTAGGACAGGGAAGCGGCTACACCTTC.

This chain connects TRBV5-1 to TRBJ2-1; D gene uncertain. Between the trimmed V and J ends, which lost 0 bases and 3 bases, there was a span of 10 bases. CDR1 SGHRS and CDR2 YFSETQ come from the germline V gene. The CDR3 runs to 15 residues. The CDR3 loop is CASSLGQDYYNEQFF. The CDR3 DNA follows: TGCGCCAGCAGCTTGGGTCAGGATTACTACAATGAGCAGTTCTTC.

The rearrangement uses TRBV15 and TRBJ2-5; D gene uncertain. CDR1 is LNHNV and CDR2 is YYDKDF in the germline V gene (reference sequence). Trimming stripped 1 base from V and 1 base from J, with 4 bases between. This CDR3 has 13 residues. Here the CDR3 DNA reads TGTGCCACCAGCAGAGGGGGCCAAGAGACCCAGTACTTC. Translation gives CATSRGGQETQYF.

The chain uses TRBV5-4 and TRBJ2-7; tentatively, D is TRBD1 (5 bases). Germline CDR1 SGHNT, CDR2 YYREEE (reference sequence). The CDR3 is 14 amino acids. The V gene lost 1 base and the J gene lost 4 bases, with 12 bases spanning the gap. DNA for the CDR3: TGTGCCAGCAGCTTGAGTGGGCAGGGTTACGAGCAGTACTTC. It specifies CASSLSGQGYEQYF.

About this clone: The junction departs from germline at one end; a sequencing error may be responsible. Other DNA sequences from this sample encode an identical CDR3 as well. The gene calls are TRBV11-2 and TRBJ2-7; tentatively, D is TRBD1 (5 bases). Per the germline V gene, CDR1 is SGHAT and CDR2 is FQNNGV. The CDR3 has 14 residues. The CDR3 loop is CASSLDSYNYEQYF. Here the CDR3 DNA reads TGTGCCAGCAGCCTAGACAGTTATAACTACGAGCAGTACTTC. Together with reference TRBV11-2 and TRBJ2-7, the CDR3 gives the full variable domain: EAGVAQSPRYKIIEKRQSVAFWCNPISGHATLYWYQQILGQGPKLLIQFQNNGVVDDSQLPKDRFSAERLKGVDSTLKIQPAKLEDSAVYLCASSLDSYNYEQYFGPGTRLTVT.

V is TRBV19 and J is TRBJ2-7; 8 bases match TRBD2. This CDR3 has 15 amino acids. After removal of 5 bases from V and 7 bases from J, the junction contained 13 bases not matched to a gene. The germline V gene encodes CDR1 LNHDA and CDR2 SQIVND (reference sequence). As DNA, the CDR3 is TGTGCCAGTAGTGTACAAAGCGGGAGCTCGGGTGAGCAGTACTTC. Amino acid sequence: CASSVQSGSSGEQYF.

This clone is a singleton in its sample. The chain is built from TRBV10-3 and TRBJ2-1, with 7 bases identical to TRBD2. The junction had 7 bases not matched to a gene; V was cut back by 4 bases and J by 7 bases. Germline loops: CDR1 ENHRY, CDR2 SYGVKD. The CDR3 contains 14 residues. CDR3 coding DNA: TGTGCCATCAGTGTGGGCGGGAGTTCTAATGAGCAGTTCTTC. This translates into CAISVGGSSNEQFF.

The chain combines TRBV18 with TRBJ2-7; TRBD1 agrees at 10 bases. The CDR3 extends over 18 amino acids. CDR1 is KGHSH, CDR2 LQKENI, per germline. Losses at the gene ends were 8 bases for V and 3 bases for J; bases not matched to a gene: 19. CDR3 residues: CASTTGTGDRWQFYEQYF. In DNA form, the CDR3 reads TGTGCCAGCACGACCGGGACAGGGGATCGTTGGCAATTCTACGAGCAGTACTTC.

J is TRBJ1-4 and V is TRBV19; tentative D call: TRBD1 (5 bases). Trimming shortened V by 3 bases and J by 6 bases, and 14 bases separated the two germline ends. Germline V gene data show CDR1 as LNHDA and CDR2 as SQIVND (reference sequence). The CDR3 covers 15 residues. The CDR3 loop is CASSISREGDEKLFF. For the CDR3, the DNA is TGTGCCAGTAGTATCTCCAGGGAAGGGGATGAAAAACTGTTTTTT.

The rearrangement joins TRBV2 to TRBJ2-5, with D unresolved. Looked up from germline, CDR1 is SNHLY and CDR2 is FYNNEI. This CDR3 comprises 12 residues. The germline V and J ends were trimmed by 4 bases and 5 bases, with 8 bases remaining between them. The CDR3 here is CASSVWRETQYF. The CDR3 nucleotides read TGTGCCAGCAGTGTATGGCGGGAGACCCAGTACTTC.

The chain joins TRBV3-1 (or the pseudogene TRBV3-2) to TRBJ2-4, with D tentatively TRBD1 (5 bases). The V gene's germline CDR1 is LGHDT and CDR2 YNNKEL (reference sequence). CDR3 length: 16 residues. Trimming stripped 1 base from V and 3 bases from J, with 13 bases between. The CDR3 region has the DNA TGTGCCAGCAGCCAAGCCACAGGCTCGGACAAAAACATTCAGTACTTC. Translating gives CASSQATGSDKNIQYF.

The CDR3 DNA reads as TGTGCCAGCAGCTTATTGGAGGTTTCGAACACTGAAGCTTTCTTT. Translating gives CASSLLEVSNTEAFF. J is TRBJ1-1 and V is TRBV7-9; the D is unclear. The germline CDR1 and CDR2 sequences are SEHNR and FQNEAQ (reference sequence). CDR3 length: 15 amino acids. Trimming pared 2 bases from V and 1 base from J, leaving 11 bases between.

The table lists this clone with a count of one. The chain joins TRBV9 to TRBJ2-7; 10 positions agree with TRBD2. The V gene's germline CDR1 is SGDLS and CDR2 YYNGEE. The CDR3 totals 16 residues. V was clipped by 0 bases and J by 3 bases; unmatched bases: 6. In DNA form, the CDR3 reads TGTGCCAGCAGCGTAGGGCTAGCGGGGGCCCTCTACGAGCAGTACTTC. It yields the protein CASSVGLAGALYEQYF.

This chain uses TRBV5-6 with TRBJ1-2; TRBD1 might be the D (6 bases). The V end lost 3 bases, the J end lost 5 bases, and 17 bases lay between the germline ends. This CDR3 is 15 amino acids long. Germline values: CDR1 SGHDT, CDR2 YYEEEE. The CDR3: CASSYMDSGLYGYTF. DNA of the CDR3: TGTGCCAGCAGCTACATGGACAGTGGTCTATATGGCTACACCTTC.

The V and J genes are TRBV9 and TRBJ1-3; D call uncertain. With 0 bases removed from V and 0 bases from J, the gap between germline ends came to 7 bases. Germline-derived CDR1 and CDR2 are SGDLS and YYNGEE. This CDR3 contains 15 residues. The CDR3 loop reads CASSVGSGSGNTIYF. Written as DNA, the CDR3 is TGTGCCAGCAGCGTAGGGTCGGGCTCTGGAAACACCATATATTTT.

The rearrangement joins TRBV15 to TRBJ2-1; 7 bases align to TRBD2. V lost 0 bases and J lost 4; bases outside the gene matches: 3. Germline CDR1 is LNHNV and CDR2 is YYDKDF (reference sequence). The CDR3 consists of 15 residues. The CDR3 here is CATSREPGLYNEQFF. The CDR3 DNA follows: TGTGCCACCAGCAGAGAACCGGGACTATACAATGAGCAGTTCTTC.

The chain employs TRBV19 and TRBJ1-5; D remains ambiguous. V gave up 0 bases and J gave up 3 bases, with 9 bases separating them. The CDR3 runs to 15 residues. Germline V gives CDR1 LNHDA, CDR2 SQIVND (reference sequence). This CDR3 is CASSIERPPNQPQHF. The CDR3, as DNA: TGTGCCAGTAGTATAGAGCGACCCCCCAATCAGCCCCAGCATTTT. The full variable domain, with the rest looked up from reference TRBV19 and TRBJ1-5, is DGGITQSPKYLFRKEGQNVTLSCEQNLNHDAMYWYRQDPGQGLRLIYYSQIVNDFQKGDIAEGYSVSREKKESFPLTVTSAQKNPTAFYLCASSIERPPNQPQHFGDGTRLSIL.

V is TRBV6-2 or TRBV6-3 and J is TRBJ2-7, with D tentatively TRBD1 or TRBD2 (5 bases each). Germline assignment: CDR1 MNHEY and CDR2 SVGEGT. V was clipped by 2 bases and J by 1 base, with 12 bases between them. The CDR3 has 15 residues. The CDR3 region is CASSYMGRVSYEQYF. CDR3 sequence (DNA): TGTGCCAGCAGTTACATGGGACGGGTATCCTACGAGCAGTACTTC.

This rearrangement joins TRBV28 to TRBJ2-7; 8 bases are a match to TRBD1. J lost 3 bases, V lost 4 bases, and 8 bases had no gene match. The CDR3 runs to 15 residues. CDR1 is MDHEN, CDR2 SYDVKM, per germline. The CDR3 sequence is CASSSPGQVDYEQYF. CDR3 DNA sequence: TGTGCCAGCAGTTCACCGGGACAGGTCGACTACGAGCAGTACTTC.

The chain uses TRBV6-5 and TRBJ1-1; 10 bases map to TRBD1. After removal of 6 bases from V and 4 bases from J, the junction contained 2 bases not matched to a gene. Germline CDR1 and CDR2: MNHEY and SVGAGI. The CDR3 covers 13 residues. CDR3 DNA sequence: TGTGCCAGCAGAGGACAGGGGGGCACTGAAGCTTTCTTT. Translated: CASRGQGGTEAFF.

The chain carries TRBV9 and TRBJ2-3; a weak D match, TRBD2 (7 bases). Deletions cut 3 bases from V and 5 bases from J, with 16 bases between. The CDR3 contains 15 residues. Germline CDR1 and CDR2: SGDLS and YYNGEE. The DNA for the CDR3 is TGTGCCAGCAGCGGAGATCCGGGGGGCTTAGATACGCAGTATTTT. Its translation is CASSGDPGGLDTQYF.

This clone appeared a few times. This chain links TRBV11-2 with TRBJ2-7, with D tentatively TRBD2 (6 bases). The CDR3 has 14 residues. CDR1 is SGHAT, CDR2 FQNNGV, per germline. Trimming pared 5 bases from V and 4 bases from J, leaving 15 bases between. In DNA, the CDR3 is TGTGCCAGCAGCCCCCCGGAGGGTCCTTACGAGCAGTACTTC. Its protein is CASSPPEGPYEQYF.

In nucleotides, the CDR3 is TGTGCCAGCAGCGCCGGGACAGGATACAATCAGCCCCAGCATTTT. Its translation: CASSAGTGYNQPQHF. This chain connects TRBV11-2 to TRBJ1-5; 8 nucleotides line up with TRBD1. Germline CDR1 is SGHAT and CDR2 is FQNNGV. CDR3 length equals 15 residues. The J segment lost 3 bases and the V segment lost 5 bases, leaving 6 bases of the junction unmatched.